Described below is a single TCR beta chain sequence and its context. Antigen unknown. The data were obtained in a study of T cell responses to AZD1222 COVID-19 vaccine. Study-wide findings and caveats: Reports indicate that nearly half of spike-specific TCRs are directed at unmutated variant regions. The CD4 TCRs associated with vaccination extended across spike and predominated at 160-218 and 743-854. Just a handful of people given AZD1222 tested seropositive at baseline.

The protocol was immunoSEQ multiplex PCR, while the TCRdb copy is restricted to in-frame clones and leaves out a portion. The table has under 200,000 clones, 91% seen once. The CDR3 is made up of 13 amino acids. The germline CDR1 and CDR2 sequences are SGHTA and FQGNSA. Trimming stripped 5 bases from V and 8 bases from J, with 15 bases between. This sequence was found in an adult in good health. The material was peripheral blood, obtained on day 0 of AZD1222 vaccination. This chain links TRBV7-2 with TRBJ1-1; no reliable D call. The chain's CDR3 is CASSQPGRSEAFF. For the CDR3, the DNA is TGTGCCAGCAGCCAACCTGGGAGGTCCGAAGCTTTCTTT.